The 24 T cell receptor beta chains presented below share a single source sample, sequenced in a study of neurological immune-mediated disorders. TCRdb ran MiXCR on the 5' RACE reads and lists one entry per CDR3 protein. Altogether 65,000 to 80,000 distinct CDR3 sequences are present, about 15% being singletons, with the ten largest covering approximately 15%. Material: PBMCs. These TCRs come from a woman between 35 and 50 years old in good health.

This clonotype was recorded at least ten times. This chain connects TRBV27 to TRBJ2-1, with 7 bases aligning to TRBD1. Germline CDR1 and CDR2: MNHEY and SMNVEV (reference sequence). Unmatched junction bases numbered 21, after V lost 6 bases and J lost 7 bases. CDR3 length: 18 residues. CDR3 bases: TGTGCCAGCAGATCTTACGGTGAGATCGGGACAGATTGGAATGAGCAGTTCTTC. Encoded protein: CASRSYGEIGTDWNEQFF.

This clonotype was observed many times. The rearrangement uses TRBV19 and TRBJ2-7; D possibly corresponds to TRBD1 (6 bases). The germline V gene encodes CDR1 LNHDA and CDR2 SQIVND (reference sequence). The CDR3 length is 13 residues. The V end was cut by 7 bases, the J end by 0 bases, with 10 bases between. The CDR3 spells CASTGQISYEQYV. CDR3 nucleotide sequence: TGTGCCAGTACCGGACAGATCTCCTACGAGCAGTACGTC.

The chain is built from TRBV2 and TRBJ1-3; D not resolved. Germline V gene sequence: CDR1 SNHLY, CDR2 FYNNEI. V was trimmed by 6 bases and J by 3 bases, leaving 15 bases between them. The CDR3 is made up of 15 amino acids. The CDR3 region is CASRERQDDGNTIYF. The CDR3 DNA reads TGTGCCAGCAGGGAGAGACAAGACGATGGAAACACCATATATTTT.

A few counts support this clonotype. J is TRBJ1-2 and V is TRBV15, with unresolved D. Trimming took off 8 bases at V and 5 bases at J, with 9 bases between the two ends. Germline lookup yields CDR1 LNHNV and CDR2 YYDKDF (reference sequence). The CDR3 contains 11 residues. CDR3 bases: TGTGCCACCCAAGATGGATATGGCTACACCTTC. This encodes CATQDGYGYTF.

V is TRBV12-3 or TRBV12-4 and J is TRBJ1-1, with 11 bases fitting TRBD1. The CDR3 consists of 14 residues. The V and J ends lost 5 bases and 1 base, in that order; junction bases with no gene match: 0. This CDR3 is CASSGQGANTEAFF. The DNA for the CDR3 is TGTGCCAGCAGTGGACAGGGGGCGAACACTGAAGCTTTCTTT.

This clonotype was found many times. J is TRBJ2-1 and V is TRBV5-1, with a weak D call TRBD1 (6 bases). The CDR3 length is 14 residues. Germline CDR1 SGHRS, CDR2 YFSETQ. V dropped 0 bases and J dropped 4 bases, with 8 bases sitting between them. As DNA, the CDR3 is TGCGCCAGCAGCTTGGCGGACAGTTACAATGAGCAGTTCTTC. Translated, it gives CASSLADSYNEQFF.

This clonotype has a count of ten or more. The V gene is TRBV5-1, the J gene TRBJ2-3; D remains ambiguous. The V end lost 7 bases, the J end lost 3 bases, and 12 bases lay between the germline ends. Looked up from germline, CDR1 is SGHRS and CDR2 is YFSETQ. The CDR3 loop spans 13 amino acids. The CDR3 nucleotides read TGCGCCAGCTTACGACCCGGAACAGATACGCAGTATTTT. Translated: CASLRPGTDTQYF.

The table lists this clonotype with many counts. V gene TRBV6-5 combines with J gene TRBJ2-7, with TRBD2 matching 9 bases. J gave up 2 bases and V 6 bases, and 8 bases lay outside the gene matches. This CDR3 comprises 15 residues. CDR1 MNHEY and CDR2 SVGAGI come from the germline V gene. The CDR3 sequence: CASRSGGSLAYEQYV. For the CDR3, the DNA is TGTGCCAGCAGAAGCGGGGGGTCCTTGGCCTACGAGCAGTACGTC.

This clonotype was found many times. This chain uses TRBV27 with TRBJ2-7; 12 bases align to TRBD2. This CDR3 has 13 residues. The J segment lost 7 bases and the V segment lost 5 bases, leaving 3 bases of the junction unmatched. Germline CDR1 is MNHEY and CDR2 is SMNVEV (reference sequence). Here the CDR3 reads CASSPGTSGEQYF. CDR3 bases: TGTGCCAGCAGTCCTGGGACTAGCGGGGAGCAGTACTTC.

This clonotype was counted many times. This chain uses TRBV7-3 with TRBJ2-2; no definite D call. In germline, CDR1 is SGHTA, CDR2 FQGTGA. The V end lost 0 bases, the J end lost 3 bases, and 14 bases lay between the germline ends. This CDR3 has 17 amino acids. CDR3 in DNA: TGTGCCAGCAGCTTAACGGAACAGATTTCCGACACCGGGGAGCTGTTTTTT. As protein: CASSLTEQISDTGELFF.

This clonotype has ten or more counts. The chain links TRBV5-1 to TRBJ1-4, with a tentative D call TRBD1 (5 bases). The V gene lost 0 bases and the J gene lost 7 bases, with 10 bases spanning the gap. The CDR3 covers 14 residues. Germline values: CDR1 SGHRS, CDR2 YFSETQ. The CDR3 region has the DNA TGCGCCAGCAGCTTGGGGCAGGGAGGTGAAAAACTGTTTTTT. This sequence encodes CASSLGQGGEKLFF.

This clonotype has a count of ten or more. V is TRBV7-2 and J is TRBJ1-5, with TRBD1 matching 9 bases. Germline V gene data show CDR1 as SGHTA and CDR2 as FQGNSA. The CDR3 totals 24 residues. The ends lost 5 bases at V and 2 bases at J; junction bases unmatched: 31. The CDR3 DNA reads TGTGCCAGCAGCCCCTCCCCCCCCAACACACTGAAACAGGGGGCGCCCCGTGGCAATCAGCCCCAGCATTTT. Protein sequence: CASSPSPPNTLKQGAPRGNQPQHF.

This clonotype appeared a few times. V gene TRBV7-2 combines with J gene TRBJ2-5; 7 bases line up with TRBD2. CDR1 SGHTA and CDR2 FQGNSA come from the germline V gene. With V trimmed by 5 bases and J by 2 bases, 8 bases remained unmatched. The CDR3 runs 15 residues. The CDR3 here is CASSPRRGSQETQYF. CDR3 DNA sequence: TGTGCCAGCAGCCCGCGGCGCGGGAGTCAAGAGACCCAGTACTTC. The full variable domain, rest sourced from reference TRBV7-2 and TRBJ2-5, is GAGVSQSPSNKVTEKGKDVELRCDPISGHTALYWYRQSLGQGLEFLIYFQGNSAPDKSGLPSDRFSAERTGGSVSTLTIQRTQQEDSAVYLCASSPRRGSQETQYFGPGTRLLVL.

The J gene is TRBJ2-1, the V gene TRBV5-1; D remains unclear. The CDR3 has 13 residues. Germline values: CDR1 SGHRS, CDR2 YFSETQ. V dropped 0 bases and J dropped 9 bases, with 10 bases sitting between them. The DNA of the CDR3 is TGCGCCAGCAGCTTGGGACTTCAGGCTGAGCAGTTCTTC. The encoded protein is CASSLGLQAEQFF.

This clonotype has only a few counts. The V call is TRBV7-3, the J call TRBJ2-7; D unclear. There are 13 residues in the CDR3. Trimming removed 2 bases from V and 3 bases from J, with 8 bases in between. From germline, CDR1 is SGHTA and CDR2 FQGTGA. The CDR3 here is CASSLASHYEQYF. The DNA for the CDR3 is TGTGCCAGCAGCTTAGCGTCCCACTACGAGCAGTACTTC. The full variable domain, its missing parts supplied by reference TRBV7-3 and TRBJ2-7, is GAGVSQTPSNKVTEKGKYVELRCDPISGHTALYWYRQSLGQGPEFLIYFQGTGAADDSGLPNDRFFAVRPEGSVSTLKIQRTERGDSAVYLCASSLASHYEQYFGPGTRLTVT.

This clonotype was counted many times. The V gene is TRBV7-2, the J gene TRBJ2-5, with 8 bases fitting TRBD1. Trimming cost V 5 bases and J 4 bases; bases outside gene matches: 9. The CDR3 runs 15 residues. Germline values: CDR1 SGHTA, CDR2 FQGNSA. The CDR3 DNA is TGTGCCAGCAGCCCCGACAGGGGCTTCGGAGAGACCCAGTACTTC. It yields the protein CASSPDRGFGETQYF.

This clonotype has at least ten counts. The rearrangement links TRBV5-6 to TRBJ2-2; no firm D call. Trimming pared 1 base from V and 6 bases from J, leaving 7 bases between. In germline, CDR1 is SGHDT, CDR2 YYEEEE. This CDR3 has 13 amino acids. The CDR3 DNA sequence: TGTGCCAGCAGCTTGATAACAGCCGGGGAGCTGTTTTTT. Encoded protein: CASSLITAGELFF.

This clonotype was counted many times. DNA of the CDR3: TGTGCCATCAGTGGGGACGGCTACAATGAGCAGTTCTTC. This translates into CAISGDGYNEQFF. V is TRBV10-3 and J is TRBJ2-1; D is perhaps TRBD1 or TRBD2 (5 bases each). The CDR3 consists of 13 residues. CDR1 is ENHRY and CDR2 is SYGVKD in the germline V gene. V was trimmed by 4 bases and J by 3 bases, leaving 7 bases between them.

This clonotype was counted at least ten times. The chain has TRBV12-3 or TRBV12-4 and TRBJ1-1, with D tentatively TRBD1 (6 bases). Trimming pared 2 bases from V and 8 bases from J, leaving 9 bases between. The CDR3 spans 12 residues. The CDR3 bases are TGTGCCAGCAGTTTACTTACAGGGGAAGCTTTCTTT. As protein: CASSLLTGEAFF.

The table lists this clonotype with many counts. The V call is TRBV28, the J call TRBJ2-7; perhaps TRBD1 as D (6 bases). Germline V gene lookup returns CDR1 MDHEN and CDR2 SYDVKM. CDR3 length: 14 amino acids. Deletions cut 5 bases from V and 6 bases from J, with 17 bases between. CDR3: CASSPGQRWSEQYV. The CDR3 nucleotides read TGTGCCAGCAGTCCAGGACAGAGGTGGAGCGAGCAGTACGTC.

This clonotype was counted many times. The V gene is TRBV12-3 or TRBV12-4, the J gene TRBJ1-6; 11 positions agree with TRBD1. The CDR3 totals 16 residues. The J segment lost 7 bases and the V segment lost 6 bases, leaving 8 bases of the junction unmatched. The chain's CDR3 is CASSSLDRGRNSPLHF. The CDR3 DNA is TGTGCCAGCAGCTCCTTGGACAGGGGGCGGAATTCACCCCTCCACTTT.

This clonotype was counted ten times or more. The chain couples TRBV20-1 to TRBJ1-1; D perhaps matches TRBD1 (5 bases). Trimming left V 0 bases short and J 0 bases short, with 23 bases between. The V gene's germline CDR1 is DFQATT and CDR2 SNEGSKA (reference sequence). The CDR3 sequence is 19 residues long. The CDR3 DNA is TGCAGTGCTAGAGAGTTCAGAACCCCAGAGTGGGGCCTGAACACTGAAGCTTTCTTT. Its translation is CSAREFRTPEWGLNTEAFF.

This clonotype was picked up many times. The CDR3, as DNA: TGTGCCAGCAGTTACGGGGCAGGGCAAAAAGATACGCAGTATTTT. Its translation is CASSYGAGQKDTQYF. The chain links TRBV6-5 to TRBJ2-3, with D perhaps TRBD1 (5 bases). Deletions cut 2 bases from V and 5 bases from J, with 14 bases between. CDR1 is MNHEY and CDR2 is SVGAGI in the germline V gene. This CDR3 is built from 15 residues.

This clonotype has a handful of counts. The V call is TRBV7-9, the J call TRBJ1-2; D is uncertain. This CDR3 is 13 amino acids long. Germline assignment: CDR1 SEHNR and CDR2 FQNEAQ (reference sequence). Trimming stripped 2 bases from V and 8 bases from J, with 12 bases between. CDR3 amino acids: CASSLSQRSGYTF. The CDR3 nucleotides read TGTGCCAGCAGCTTATCCCAGCGGTCGGGCTACACCTTC. Full variable domain (remainder filled in from reference TRBV7-9 and TRBJ1-2): DTGVSQNPRHKITKRGQNVTFRCDPISEHNRLYWYRQTLGQGPEFLTYFQNEAQLEKSRLLSDRFSAERPKGSFSTLEIQRTEQGDSAMYLCASSLSQRSGYTFGSGTRLTVV.